A selection of T cell receptor beta chains follows, all from one sample in a study of beta chain features in type 1 diabetes. Assay: immunoSEQ multiplex PCR; the TCRdb copy retains only in-frame clones and omits some. The table shows hundreds of thousands of clones, with 11% occurring only once. Sample: naive CD4+ T cells from blood. All receptors derive from a woman younger than 45 in good health. Both conserved end residues are part of each CDR3. A D gene is named only where the DNA matches it firmly. Clone size is stated in some rows and not others, as once, few, many or a class when expanded.

d_call j_call clone_size v_call cdr3_nt cdr3_aa
. TRBJ2-1 . TRBV7-2 TGTGCCAGCAGCTCCTTTGAGGTGGGAGTGGCCCCCAATGAGCAGTTCTTC CASSSFEVGVAPNEQFF
. TRBJ2-5 . TRBV30 TGTGCCTGGAGTCCCAGCGGACAAGAGACCCAGTACTTC CAWSPSGQETQYF
. TRBJ2-6 few TRBV19 TGTGCCAGTAGTATATCGGCGGGCTCTGGGGCCAACGTCCTGACTTTC CASSISAGSGANVLTF
TRBD2 TRBJ2-7 few TRBV5-4 TGTGCCAGCAGTAACCCCGCCGGGACTAGCGGGAGTACCGACGAGCAGTACTTC CASSNPAGTSGSTDEQYF
. TRBJ2-1 . TRBV14 TGTGCCAGCAGCCAAGTAGTGGGAGGAGTACATGAGCAGTTCTTC CASSQVVGGVHEQFF
. TRBJ2-7 . TRBV4-2 TGTGCCAGCAGCCCGCCGAACCCGGGAGCTGCCTACGAGCAGTACTTC CASSPPNPGAAYEQYF
. TRBJ2-3 once TRBV5-6 TGTGCCAGCAGCTTTAGCCGTTACACAGATACGCAGTATTTT CASSFSRYTDTQYF
. TRBJ2-1 few TRBV25-1 TGTGCCAGCAGTGAAGTTCCTCCTTACAATGAGCAGTTCTTC CASSEVPPYNEQFF
TRBD1 TRBJ2-2 . TRBV10-3 TGTGCCATCAGCGAGGGACAGGTCACCGGGGAGCTGTTTTTT CAISEGQVTGELFF
. TRBJ2-2 few TRBV20-1 TGCAGTGGCCGGAGTGATGGGGAGCTGTTTTTT CSGRSDGELFF
TRBD2 TRBJ2-1 few TRBV29-1 TGCAGCGTCTCCGGGACTAGCGGAGCATACAATGAGCAGTTCTTC CSVSGTSGAYNEQFF
TRBD1 TRBJ2-5 . TRBV7-2 TGTGCCAGCAGCCGACAGGGGATCCAAGAGACCCAGTACTTC CASSRQGIQETQYF
. TRBJ2-5 few TRBV2 TGTGCCAGCAGAGAGACAACCAGCCGGGAGACCCAGTACTTC CASRETTSRETQYF
TRBD2 TRBJ2-1 few TRBV5-6 TGTGCCAGCAGCTTGGGGGTCCTAGCGGGAATGACCGGCTCCGATGAGCAGTTCTTC CASSLGVLAGMTGSDEQFF
TRBD2 TRBJ2-3 . TRBV5-6 TGTGCCAGCAGCTTGTTTAGCGGGAGCACAGATACGCAGTATTTT CASSLFSGSTDTQYF
. TRBJ2-1 . TRBV2 TGTGCCAGCAGTGAAATTCTCGGGTCCAATGAGCAGTTCTTC CASSEILGSNEQFF
. TRBJ2-5 few TRBV7-2 TGTGCCAGCAGCCTAGGGGCCCAGGGGAGGGGGACCCAGTACTTC CASSLGAQGRGTQYF
TRBD1 TRBJ2-5 . TRBV23-1 TGCGCCAGCCCTCGGGACAGGGAACATGGAGAGACCCAGTACTTC CASPRDREHGETQYF
. TRBJ2-3 few TRBV28 TGTGCCAGCGTGGGAGTATTGGATACGCAGTATTTT CASVGVLDTQYF
. TRBJ2-2 few TRBV28 TGTGCCAGCAGTTTGATGGACAGCGCGAACACCGGGGAGCTGTTTTTT CASSLMDSANTGELFF
. TRBJ2-3 . TRBV7-9 TGTGCCAGCAGCCACCACCCGCGGACAGATACGCAGTATTTT CASSHHPRTDTQYF
TRBD2 TRBJ2-7 few TRBV2 TGTGCCAGCAGTGGACTAGCACTGTCCTACGAGCAGTACTTC CASSGLALSYEQYF